What follows describes a single T cell receptor beta chain. Produced via immunoSEQ multiplex PCR; TCRdb's table is partial and in-frame only. The sample carries roughly 50,000 clones, just over 85% recorded once. The data derive from a study of blood T cell repertoires in COVID-19. The wider study: Acute-phase and convalescent COVID-19 samples originated in the United States, Italy and Spain.

Input material: peripheral blood. This TCR came from a woman of 80 years or more with COVID-19, enrolled during active disease.

CDR3 protein: CASSYVGRKNEQYF. In DNA form, the CDR3 reads TGTGCCAGCAGTTACGTAGGGAGGAAGAACGAGCAGTACTTC. This chain connects TRBV6-5 to TRBJ2-7; tentative D call: TRBD2 (6 bases). Germline V CDR1 and CDR2: MNHEY, SVGAGI. The CDR3 has 14 amino acids. Trimming cost V 2 bases and J 5 bases, with 13 bases left between them.